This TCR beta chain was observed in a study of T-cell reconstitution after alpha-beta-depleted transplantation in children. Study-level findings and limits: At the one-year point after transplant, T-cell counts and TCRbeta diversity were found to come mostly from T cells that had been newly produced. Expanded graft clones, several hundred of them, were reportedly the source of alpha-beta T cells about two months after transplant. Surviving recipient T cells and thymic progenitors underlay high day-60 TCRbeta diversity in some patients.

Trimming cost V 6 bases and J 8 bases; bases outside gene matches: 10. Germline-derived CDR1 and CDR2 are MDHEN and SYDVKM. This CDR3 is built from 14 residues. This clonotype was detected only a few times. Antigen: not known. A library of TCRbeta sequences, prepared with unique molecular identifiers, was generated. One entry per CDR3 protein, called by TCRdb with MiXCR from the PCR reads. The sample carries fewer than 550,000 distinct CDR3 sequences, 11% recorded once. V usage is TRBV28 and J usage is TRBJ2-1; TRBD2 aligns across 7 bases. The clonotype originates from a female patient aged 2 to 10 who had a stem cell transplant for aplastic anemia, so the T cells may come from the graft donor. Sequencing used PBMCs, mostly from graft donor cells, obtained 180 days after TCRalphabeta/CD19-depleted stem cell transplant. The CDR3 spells CASRSAGDQYEQFF. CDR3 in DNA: TGTGCCAGCAGGAGTGCGGGGGATCAATATGAGCAGTTCTTC.